This T cell receptor beta chain was retrieved from a study of shared clonotypes between healthy human individuals. Study context: Per-donor plates numbered three CD4 naive, three CD4 memory, two CD8 naive and one CD8 memory.

Investigators divided CD4+ cells into CD45RA+ naive and CD45RA-negative memory subsets. The V gene lost 4 bases and the J gene lost 5 bases, with 6 bases spanning the gap. This CDR3 has 12 residues. Germline V CDR1 and CDR2: ENHRY, SYGVKD. An approximately 200 ng quantity of DNA, roughly 30,000 T cell genomes, went into the sorted-subset replicate PCRs. Using immunoSEQ multiplex PCR, the repertoire was profiled, and TCRdb retains in-frame clones only, with some absent. The sample carries approximately 740,000 clones, under 80% recorded once. The source material was memory CD4+ T cells sorted from blood. The subset was: CD45RA-negative fraction. The chain couples TRBV10-3 to TRBJ1-5; a possible D gene is TRBD1 (6 bases). This clonotype originated in a young woman in good health. As DNA, the CDR3 is TGTGCCATCAGTGCAGGGGATCAGCCCCAGCATTTT. This encodes CAISAGDQPQHF.